This T cell receptor (beta chain) came from a study of T cells in Graves' hyperthyroidism and ophthalmopathy. Uncontrolled infection, other autoimmune disease, pregnancy or lactation excluded patients. Study-wide findings and caveats: A 13 V-J signature model discriminated ophthalmopathy versus stable hyperthyroidism. Also found in blood were most expanded thyroid clonotypes above 0.001.

In the case of this clonotype: The antigen remains unidentified.

Regions amplified from RNA transcripts were the TCR beta CDR3 regions. A set of HTBI primers served as the primers for a first-round RT-PCR of the TCR CDR3. TCRdb processed the multiplex PCR reads anew with MiXCR; each CDR3 protein has one entry. The top ten hold around 10% of the sample, which has some 800,000 distinct CDR3 sequences, 38% seen once. Specimen: blood. The TCR comes from a man in his late teens or twenties with Graves' hyperthyroidism.

As DNA, the CDR3 is TGTGCCAGTAGTATAGATGGTCAGGGCGGGCAGTATTTT. Protein sequence: CASSIDGQGGQYF. The J gene is TRBJ2-3, the V gene TRBV19; a weak D match, TRBD1 (5 bases). The V and J ends lost 0 bases and 11 bases respectively, with 12 bases between them. This CDR3 has 13 amino acids. Germline V CDR1 and CDR2: LNHDA, SQIVND (reference sequence).